This T cell receptor (beta chain) was documented in a study of beta chain features in type 1 diabetes (dated by TCRdb to 2016 to 2019). For context, the study as a whole: Patients and healthy donors did not differ in mean age, gender distribution, total cell number or subset yield. A total of around 110,000,000 sorted cells were examined across all samples, and a strong correlation was observed between cell number per subset and RNA yield. Whereas all 30 or so donors provided naive and central memory subsets, regulatory and stem cell-like memory subsets were isolated from just 8 patients and about 8 healthy donors. The study compared TCRB repertoires of sorted circulating CD4+ T cell subsets between recently diagnosed type 1 diabetes patients and matched healthy donors. Beyond this particular receptor, the publication reports: Because cDNA rather than genomic DNA was sequenced, highly expressing activated cells could have been over-represented, although no difference in activation and CD3 levels was found between groups. Fewer insertions and more nucleotide deletions at VDJ recombination sites were observed in patients with type 1 diabetes, implying thymic rearrangement abnormalities. In all four CD4+ subsets, TCRB CDR3 length was moderately but significantly shorter in type 1 diabetes patients. Naive, central memory and regulatory TCRB repertoires appeared to be more alike among patients than among healthy donors. Shorter templates might be favored by PCR, yet because patient and control samples were amplified and corrected together, any such skew would affect both groups equally. HLA sub-analyses involved small numbers of individuals, so any influence of HLA type on TCRB rearrangement remained unresolved.

This clone was observed a few times. What this receptor recognizes is not known. Per-nucleotide qualities are absent, and no much larger clonotype sits a single base away. The entire amount of isolated RNA was reverse transcribed using the High Capacity cDNA Reverse Transcription Kit, so the sequenced TCRB transcripts were expressed ones. Naive, central memory and regulatory T cell samples underwent deep immunoSEQ sequencing, averaging roughly 3.3 million total reads per sample. Sorted cells were lysed in RLT buffer and RNA was extracted with DNase-treated RNeasy Micro or Mini kits, depending on cell number. To prevent cross-contamination, every cell subset was processed on its own, while patient and healthy donor samples were processed together. TCRB sequences were amplified from cDNA with the immunoSEQ multiplex PCR, producing 87-bp fragments spanning the CDR3 region. The amplicons were sequenced using the Illumina HiSeq platform. Processing in the source paper ran as follows. Synthetic template baselines were used to correct PCR bias computationally, reads within Hamming distance 2 were collapsed together, and singletons that could not be merged were discarded. Reads were aligned against IMGT to assign V, D and J genes, CDR3 length and insertions or deletions at six rearrangement sites. Within each subset, clonotype counts were normalized to sorted cell number, after which true diversity and Gini coefficients were computed with the tcR R package. The overlap coefficient, calculated on TCRB nucleotide sequences, was used to measure repertoire sharing. Held by TCRdb, this immuneACCESS table contains in-frame sequences only and omits some clones. Under half of the omission traces to an unresolved V gene where checked; the cause of the rest is unknown. V and J calls plus clone size are reproduced from that table; the DNA served to infer D and trimming. In all, the sample holds fewer than 400,000 clones, and around 7.6% of those were seen once. Clones ranked in the top ten supply roughly 0.44% of the sample.

Each donor gave one peripheral blood draw, averaging roughly 0.11 L, which was collected into heparinised tubes. A BD FACSAria II was used to sort naive, central memory, regulatory and stem cell-like memory CD4+ T cells with a panel that included CD45RO, CCR7, CD25, CD127, CD95 and CD27. Every sorted population had a purity above 98%. Right away, PBMCs were isolated by Lymphoprep density gradient centrifugation and were stained directly, with no culture step. To minimize batch effects, samples were stained and sorted in pairs, one healthy donor with one patient per experiment. Between the V and J ends, shortened by 1 base and 8 bases respectively, the junction contains 11 bases. The CDR3 measures 13 amino acids from cysteine to phenylalanine. Only the CDR3 portion is preserved as DNA: 39 bases, with reading frame beginning at the first base. CDR1 and CDR2 were assigned from the germline V gene as MGHDK and SYGVNS.

This TCR was recovered from a woman aged 18-35 years in good health. The chain is assembled from TRBV25-1 and TRBJ2-5, with the D gene not confidently named. The sequenced sample was central memory CD4+ T cells from blood. The CDR3 sequence is CASSEWPPDTQYF. The sequenced DNA is TGTGCCAGCAGTGAATGGCCACCCGACACCCAGTACTTC. Supplemented by the reference TRBV25-1 and TRBJ2-5 proteins around the CDR3, the complete variable domain is EADIYQTPRYLVIGTGKKITLECSQTMGHDKMYWYQQDPGMELHLIHYSYGVNSTEKGDLSSESTVSRIRTEHFPLTLESARPSHTSQYLCASSEWPPDTQYFGPGTRLLVL.